This TCR beta chain is drawn from a study of blood T cell repertoires in COVID-19. Data came from immunoSEQ multiplex PCR; TCRdb stores just in-frame clones and leaves some out. Among around 300,000 clones listed, 90% were seen once. Seattle cases were enrolled at active infection and followed longitudinally. This TCR was recovered from a middle-aged woman with COVID-19, enrolled during active disease. The sequenced material came from peripheral blood.

DNA of the CDR3: TGTGCCAGCAGCCTTCGGGGGATCGCTGGAAACACCATATATTTT. This sequence encodes CASSLRGIAGNTIYF. The rearrangement links TRBV11-3 to TRBJ1-3; possibly TRBD1 for D (5 bases). The CDR3 contains 15 residues. Deletions cut 5 bases from V and 2 bases from J, with 13 bases between. Per germline, CDR1 SGHNT and CDR2 YENEEA. Supplemented by reference TRBV11-3 and TRBJ1-3, the full variable domain reads EAGVVQSPRYKIIEKKQPVAFWCNPISGHNTLYWYLQNLGQGPELLIRYENEEAVDDSQLPKDRFSAERLKGVDSTLKIQPAELGDSAVYLCASSLRGIAGNTIYFGEGSWLTVV.